Sequencing of this TCR beta chain was carried out in a study of identical twins. Findings and caveats of the study: The study drew conclusions from cross-sectional statistical analysis, not from following the same donors. Memory repertoires showed no such pattern, whereas abundant cord blood beta clonotypes carried fewer insertions.

Per germline, CDR1 MNHEY and CDR2 SVGEGT. The V end was cut by 1 base, the J end by 2 bases, with 8 bases between. This CDR3 spans 14 amino acids. Template switching added a universal primer site, and cDNA bore unique molecular identifiers. TCRdb itself ran the 5' RACE reads through MiXCR, one entry per CDR3 protein. Of about 240,000 distinct CDR3 sequences listed, under 12% are singletons. This clonotype was seen many times. Its antigen is not identified. Only healthy Caucasians were enrolled as donors. V is TRBV6-2 or TRBV6-3 and J is TRBJ2-5; D possibly corresponds to TRBD1 (6 bases). This receptor was identified in a man in his fifties or sixties in good health. Material for sequencing was memory T cells sorted from blood. The DNA for the CDR3 is TGTGCCAGCAGTTACTGGACAGATCAAGAGACCCAGTACTTC. Translated, it gives CASSYWTDQETQYF.